The 20 T cell receptor beta chains presented below share a single source sample, sequenced in a study of blood T cell repertoires in COVID-19. The table came from immunoSEQ multiplex PCR; TCRdb's copy has only in-frame clones and leaves some out. Counted here are around 120,000 clones, approximately 90% occurring once; the ten biggest clones make up about 8%. Sequencing was done on a sample of peripheral blood. The receptors derive from a human donor in a cohort sampled during active COVID-19.

This clone has just one count. The J gene is TRBJ1-3, the V gene TRBV3-1 (or the pseudogene TRBV3-2); D unclear. Germline V CDR1 and CDR2: LGHDT, YNNKEL (reference sequence). This CDR3 is built from 14 residues. V was cut by 4 bases and J by 2 bases, with 9 bases left in between. The CDR3 DNA reads as TGTGCCAGCAGCCGGGCGGGGACTGGAAACACCATATATTTT. It specifies CASSRAGTGNTIYF.

V usage is TRBV19 and J usage is TRBJ1-1; TRBD1 matches at 7 bases. Germline V lookup: CDR1 LNHDA, CDR2 SQIVND (reference sequence). V shed 7 bases and J 5 bases; nucleotides not matched to a gene: 7. CDR3 length: 13 amino acids. The CDR3 is CASTPGQRTEAFF. CDR3 nucleotide sequence: TGTGCCAGTACCCCGGGACAGAGAACTGAAGCTTTCTTT.

The V gene is TRBV27, the J gene TRBJ2-1, with 13 bases that match TRBD2. The V gene's germline CDR1 is MNHEY and CDR2 SMNVEV (reference sequence). There are 15 residues in the CDR3. V shed 8 bases, J shed 6 bases, and the junction held 7 bases outside the gene matches. As DNA, the CDR3 is TGTGCCAGCTTACTAGCGGGGGGGCCGCTCAATGAGCAGTTCTTC. Its translation is CASLLAGGPLNEQFF.

The J gene is TRBJ2-7, the V gene TRBV2; 7 nucleotides agree with TRBD2. Trimming took 6 bases from V and 0 from J; bases not matched to a gene: 11. Looked up from germline, CDR1 is SNHLY and CDR2 is FYNNEI. The CDR3 is 16 amino acids. The CDR3 sequence: CASREAGRASSYEQYF. CDR3 sequence (DNA): TGTGCCAGCAGGGAGGCGGGGAGGGCTAGCTCCTACGAGCAGTACTTC.

The chain carries TRBV6-1 and TRBJ2-5; D is perhaps TRBD2 (7 bases). CDR1 MNHNS and CDR2 SASEGT come from the germline V gene. The CDR3 loop spans 13 amino acids. The V gene lost 5 bases and the J gene lost 5 bases, with 12 bases spanning the gap. This CDR3 is CASSKGGEETQYF. CDR3 DNA sequence: TGTGCCAGCAGTAAGGGGGGGGAGGAGACCCAGTACTTC.

This chain connects TRBV5-1 to TRBJ2-3, with TRBD1 matching over 9 bases. This CDR3 spans 13 amino acids. V shed 7 bases, J shed 3 bases, and the junction held 3 bases outside the gene matches. The germline V gene encodes CDR1 SGHRS and CDR2 YFSETQ. The CDR3 sequence: CASRDRETDTQYF. The DNA for the CDR3 is TGCGCCAGCCGGGACAGGGAAACAGATACGCAGTATTTT.

The rearrangement links TRBV5-6 to TRBJ1-2; maybe TRBD1 (5 bases). Germline values: CDR1 SGHDT, CDR2 YYEEEE. Trimming left V 4 bases short and J 4 bases short, with 17 bases between. The CDR3 totals 15 residues. The CDR3 nucleotides read TGTGCCAGCAGCCGTAGACAGTATTCAGTCTATGGCTACACCTTC. It yields the protein CASSRRQYSVYGYTF.

V gene TRBV12-3 or TRBV12-4 combines with J gene TRBJ1-2, with a tentative D call TRBD1 (5 bases). The CDR3 has 12 residues. The V and J ends lost 5 bases and 7 bases respectively, with 11 bases between them. The CDR3 is CASSVRRAGYTF. CDR3 DNA: TGTGCCAGCAGTGTACGCAGGGCTGGCTACACCTTC.

The chain employs TRBV30 and TRBJ1-1, with D perhaps matching TRBD1 (5 bases). Deletions cut 1 base from V and 8 bases from J, with 11 bases between. The CDR3 extends over 12 amino acids. The V gene's germline CDR1 is GTSNPN and CDR2 SVGIG (reference sequence). DNA of the CDR3: TGTGCCTGGAGTGCCGGGGGTCCGGAAGCTTTCTTT. Its translation is CAWSAGGPEAFF.

This chain joins TRBV27 and TRBJ1-2; 7 nucleotides line up with TRBD1. The germline gives CDR1 MNHEY, CDR2 SMNVEV (reference sequence). The CDR3 has 13 residues. V was clipped by 5 bases and J by 8 bases; unmatched bases: 8. CDR3 region: CASSPGTVSGYTF. The CDR3 DNA reads as TGTGCCAGCAGTCCCGGGACAGTATCCGGCTACACCTTC.

CDR3 loop: CASSSPYGLAEADTQYF. As DNA, the CDR3 is TGTGCCAGCAGTTCCCCTTACGGGCTAGCGGAGGCAGATACGCAGTATTTT. V gene TRBV28 combines with J gene TRBJ2-3, with 7 bases fitting TRBD2. The germline V gene has CDR1 MDHEN and CDR2 SYDVKM. V shed 4 bases, J shed 4 bases, and the junction held 14 bases outside the gene matches. This CDR3 is built from 17 residues.

This rearrangement joins TRBV28 to TRBJ1-1; maybe TRBD1 (5 bases). V was cut by 6 bases and J by 1 base, with 12 bases left in between. The CDR3 is 14 residues long. CDR1 and CDR2 (germline): MDHEN, SYDVKM. The CDR3 protein is CASSRGDRNTEAFF. CDR3 bases: TGTGCCAGCAGCCGCGGGGACCGGAACACTGAAGCTTTCTTT.

This clone was found a few times. The chain couples TRBV12-2 to TRBJ2-5; TRBD2 reflects the table's D call only, with no check against the DNA. TRBV12-2 corresponds to a pseudogene. The CDR3 runs 13 residues. For the CDR3, the DNA is TGTGCAAGTCGGAGGGTACTTCAAGAGACCCAGTACTTC. Protein product: CASRRVLQETQYF.

J is TRBJ1-4 and V is TRBV7-6, with no clear D. The CDR3 consists of 14 residues. Per germline, CDR1 SGHVS and CDR2 FNYEAQ. Trimming shortened V by 0 bases and J by 7 bases, and 9 bases separated the two germline ends. Here the CDR3 reads CASSLAGEGEKLFF. As DNA, the CDR3 is TGTGCCAGCAGCTTAGCCGGGGAAGGTGAAAAACTGTTTTTT.

The rearrangement links TRBV6-4 to TRBJ2-1, with TRBD2 matching 11 bases. Germline CDR1 reads MRHNA; CDR2 reads SNTAGT. The CDR3 covers 15 residues. The junction had 4 bases not matched to a gene; V was cut back by 5 bases and J by 4 bases. CDR3 DNA: TGTGCCAGCAGTTTCACTAGCGGGAGTTACAATGAGCAGTTCTTC. It translates to CASSFTSGSYNEQFF.

This clone was seen more than once but under ten times. V gene TRBV25-1 combines with J gene TRBJ2-7, with 7 bases fitting TRBD1. V was clipped by 1 base and J by 4 bases; unmatched bases: 7. Germline lookup yields CDR1 MGHDK and CDR2 SYGVNS. This CDR3 spans 15 amino acids. CDR3 sequence (DNA): TGTGCCAGCAGTGAATCTAACAGGGGACGTTACGAGCAGTACTTC. Translation: CASSESNRGRYEQYF.

The V and J genes are TRBV5-1 and TRBJ1-1, with 7 nucleotides matching TRBD1. The length of the CDR3 is 14 residues. CDR1 and CDR2 from the germline V gene are SGHRS and YFSETQ. V lost 5 bases and J lost 4; bases outside the gene matches: 8. CDR3 sequence reads: CASSKGAGGTEAFF. As DNA, the CDR3 is TGCGCCAGCAGTAAGGGGGCGGGAGGCACTGAAGCTTTCTTT.

The CDR3 DNA is TGTGCCAGCAGTTCCCAGGGACAGGCGGGACAAGAGACCCAGTACTTC. Translated, it gives CASSSQGQAGQETQYF. This chain uses TRBV28 with TRBJ2-5; 8 nucleotides agree with TRBD1. Germline values: CDR1 MDHEN, CDR2 SYDVKM. Trimming at V came to 4 bases and at J to 2 bases, leaving 9 bases not matched to a gene. CDR3 length equals 16 residues.

The chain links TRBV4-1 to TRBJ2-7; 10 bases fit TRBD1. Germline V gene sequence: CDR1 MGHRA, CDR2 YSYEKL. The CDR3 is 15 residues long. The junction had 9 bases not matched to a gene; V was cut back by 5 bases and J by 5 bases. CDR3 sequence reads: CASSTTGTGVNEQYF. CDR3 nucleotide sequence: TGCGCCAGCAGCACCACCGGGACAGGGGTCAACGAGCAGTACTTC.

The V call is TRBV19, the J call TRBJ2-7, with D possibly matching TRBD2 (5 bases). This CDR3 is built from 13 residues. Germline loops: CDR1 LNHDA, CDR2 SQIVND (reference sequence). V was cut by 3 bases and J by 6 bases, with 12 bases left in between. The CDR3: CASSMLSEGEQYF. CDR3 bases: TGTGCCAGTAGTATGCTCAGTGAGGGCGAGCAGTACTTC.